These 10 T cell receptor beta chains were all obtained from the same sample, sequenced in a study of blood T cell repertoires in COVID-19. Clones were read by immunoSEQ multiplex PCR, and TCRdb kept only the in-frame ones, dropping some. The repertoire consists of 110,000 or so clones, with 80% to 90% occurring once and the leading ten covering 3% to 3.5%. Sample: peripheral blood. The origin of the receptors is a man aged 35 to 55 with acute or convalescent COVID-19.

Comments on this clone: Germline and junction disagree at one end, which may indicate a read error. This sequence joins TRBV12-5 and TRBJ2-7; tentatively, D is TRBD2 (6 bases). Germline V gene data show CDR1 as LGHNT and CDR2 as FRNRAP. This CDR3 has 13 amino acids. CDR3 region: CASGLGTASEQYF. The CDR3 nucleotides are TGTGCTAGTGGCTTGGGGACTGCCTCAGAGCAGTACTTC.

The CDR3 DNA sequence: TGCGCCAGCAGCTTGGATCCAGCGGGGGTCTCCTACGAGCAGTACTTC. This encodes CASSLDPAGVSYEQYF. This chain joins TRBV5-1 and TRBJ2-7; TRBD2 matches 8 bases. CDR1 and CDR2 from the germline V gene are SGHRS and YFSETQ. Trimming took 0 bases from V and 0 from J; bases not matched to a gene: 5. CDR3 length: 16 residues.

The genes are TRBV10-3 and TRBJ1-5; D call uncertain. V gave up 4 bases and J gave up 5 bases, with 6 bases separating them. Germline values: CDR1 ENHRY, CDR2 SYGVKD. The CDR3 has 12 amino acids. CDR3 residues: CAISGGDQPQHF. CDR3 nucleotides: TGTGCCATCAGTGGCGGGGATCAGCCCCAGCATTTT.

The table lists this clone with a few counts. The chain is built from TRBV19 and TRBJ1-2; D gene unclear. The CDR3 is 15 amino acids. V shed 2 bases and J shed 4 bases, with 14 bases lying between them. Germline V CDR1 and CDR2: LNHDA, SQIVND (reference sequence). The CDR3 DNA reads as TGTGCCAGTAGTATATTAGGTCGGGATTTCTATGGCTACACCTTC. Its protein product is CASSILGRDFYGYTF.

The CDR3 reads CASSLLRTLDLNTEAFF. CDR3 sequence (DNA): TGTGCCAGCAGCTTACTCCGGACTCTGGACTTGAACACTGAAGCTTTCTTT. V is TRBV7-9 and J is TRBJ1-1; no clear D gene. The length of the CDR3 is 17 residues. The ends were cut back, 2 bases at V and 0 bases at J, with 16 bases in the middle. CDR1 SEHNR and CDR2 FQNEAQ come from the germline V gene (reference sequence). The full variable domain, its missing parts supplied by reference TRBV7-9 and TRBJ1-1, is DTGVSQNPRHKITKRGQNVTFRCDPISEHNRLYWYRQTLGQGPEFLTYFQNEAQLEKSRLLSDRFSAERPKGSFSTLEIQRTEQGDSAMYLCASSLLRTLDLNTEAFFGQGTRLTVV.

The chain employs TRBV30 and TRBJ1-2, with 11 bases lining up with TRBD1. The CDR3 has 15 amino acids. Per germline, CDR1 GTSNPN and CDR2 SVGIG (reference sequence). V trimming: 5 bases; J trimming: 3 bases; junction bases outside the gene matches: 8. In nucleotides, the CDR3 is TGTGCCTGGGATGGACAGGGGGCGCTGGACTATGGCTACACCTTC. Its protein product is CAWDGQGALDYGYTF.

The rearrangement joins TRBV29-1 to TRBJ2-7; TRBD2 aligns across 9 bases. Losses at the gene ends were 4 bases for V and 7 bases for J; bases not matched to a gene: 14. CDR1 is SQVTM, CDR2 ANQGSEA, per germline. This CDR3 has 15 residues. This CDR3 reads CSVGAPVAGDLEQYF. The CDR3 nucleotides are TGCAGCGTTGGGGCGCCGGTAGCGGGGGATTTAGAGCAGTACTTC.

The chain recombines TRBV2 with TRBJ2-5; D possibly corresponds to TRBD1 (6 bases). The V end lost 5 bases, the J end lost 5 bases, and 21 bases lay between the germline ends. Germline CDR1 SNHLY, CDR2 FYNNEI. CDR3 size: 16 residues. The CDR3 DNA is TGTGCCAGCAGTTCCGTAGCAGGGGATGGGGTGGAGACCCAGTACTTC. Encoded protein: CASSSVAGDGVETQYF.

The chain has TRBV19 and TRBJ2-7, with D possibly TRBD1 on 6 matching bases. In germline, CDR1 is LNHDA, CDR2 SQIVND (reference sequence). Trimming took off 1 base at V and 5 bases at J, with 15 bases between the two ends. The CDR3 runs 15 residues. The CDR3 region is CASSIGRGIVHEQYF. CDR3 in DNA: TGTGCCAGTAGTATAGGAAGGGGGATAGTGCACGAGCAGTACTTC.

The CDR3 DNA is TGTGCCATCAGCGACGGGACATCCTTTGCCAAAAACATTCAGTACTTC. Its translation is CAISDGTSFAKNIQYF. This chain joins TRBV10-3 and TRBJ2-4, with a tentative D call TRBD1 (6 bases). Germline loops: CDR1 ENHRY, CDR2 SYGVKD. V gave up 6 bases and J gave up 1 base, with 16 bases separating them. The CDR3 extends over 16 amino acids.